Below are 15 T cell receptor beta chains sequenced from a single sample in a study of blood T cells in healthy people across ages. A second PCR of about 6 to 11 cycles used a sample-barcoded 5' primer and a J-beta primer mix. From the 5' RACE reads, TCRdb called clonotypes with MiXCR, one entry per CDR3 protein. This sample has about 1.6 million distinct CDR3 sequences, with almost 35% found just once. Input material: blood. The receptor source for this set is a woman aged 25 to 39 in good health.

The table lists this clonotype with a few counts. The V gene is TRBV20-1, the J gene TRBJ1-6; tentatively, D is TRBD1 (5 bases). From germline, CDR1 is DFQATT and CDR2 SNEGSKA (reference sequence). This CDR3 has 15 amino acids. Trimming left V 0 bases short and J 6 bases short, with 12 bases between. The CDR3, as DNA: TGCAGTGCTAGAGATGGGGGTACAGGTAATTCACCCCTCCACTTT. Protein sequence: CSARDGGTGNSPLHF.

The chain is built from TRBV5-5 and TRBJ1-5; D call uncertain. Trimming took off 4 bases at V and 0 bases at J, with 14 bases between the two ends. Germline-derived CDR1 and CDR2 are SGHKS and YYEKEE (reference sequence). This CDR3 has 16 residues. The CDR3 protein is CASSELFQTSNQPQHF. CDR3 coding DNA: TGTGCCAGCAGCGAGCTTTTTCAGACTAGCAATCAGCCCCAGCATTTT.

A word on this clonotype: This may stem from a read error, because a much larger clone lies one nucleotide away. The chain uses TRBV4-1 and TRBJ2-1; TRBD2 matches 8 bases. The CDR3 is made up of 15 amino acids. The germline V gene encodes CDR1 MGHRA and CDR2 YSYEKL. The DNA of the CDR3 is TGCGCCGGCAGCCATTTAGCGGGAACCTACAATGAGCAGTTCTTC. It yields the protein CAGSHLAGTYNEQFF.

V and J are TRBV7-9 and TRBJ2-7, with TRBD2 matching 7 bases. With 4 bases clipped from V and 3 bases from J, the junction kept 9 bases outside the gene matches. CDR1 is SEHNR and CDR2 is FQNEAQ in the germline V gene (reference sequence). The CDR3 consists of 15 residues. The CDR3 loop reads CASSSDREARYEQYF. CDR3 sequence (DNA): TGTGCCAGCAGCTCAGACCGGGAGGCCCGCTACGAGCAGTACTTC.

CDR3 DNA: TGTGCCACCAGCAGTGATGGGGGTAATGGCTACACCTTC. This encodes CATSSDGGNGYTF. The genes are TRBV15 and TRBJ1-2; perhaps TRBD1 as D (5 bases). Germline CDR1 reads LNHNV; CDR2 reads YYDKDF (reference sequence). CDR3 length: 13 residues. V shed 3 bases and J shed 6 bases, with 11 bases lying between them.

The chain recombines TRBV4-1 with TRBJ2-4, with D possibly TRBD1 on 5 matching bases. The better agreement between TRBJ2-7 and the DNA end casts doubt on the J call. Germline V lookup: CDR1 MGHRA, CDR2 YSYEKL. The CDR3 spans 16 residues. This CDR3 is CASSQDGAIQGYEQYF. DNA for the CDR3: TGCGCCAGCAGCCAAGATGGGGCTATCCAAGGCTACGAGCAGTACTTC.

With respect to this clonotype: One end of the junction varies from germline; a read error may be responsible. The CDR3, as DNA: TGCGCCAGCAGCTGGACGGGTCTGAAGGAGGAGCGGTTCTTC. Its translation: CASSWTGLKEERFF. The rearrangement joins TRBV5-1 to TRBJ2-1; TRBD2 might be the D (5 bases). Germline CDR1 is SGHRS and CDR2 is YFSETQ. The CDR3 is made up of 14 amino acids. Supplemented by reference TRBV5-1 and TRBJ2-1, the full variable domain reads KAGVTQTPRYLIKTRGQQVTLSCSPISGHRSVSWYQQTPGQGLQFLFEYFSETQRNKGNFPGRFSGRQFSNSRSEMNVSTLELGDSALYLCASSWTGLKEERFFGPGTRLTVL.

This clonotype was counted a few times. CDR3 nucleotide sequence: TGTGCCAGCAGCTTTAGATTGCAACCATCCACTAGCGGGAGGTTAAAGACACCGCCCTACGAGCAGTACTTC. Translating it yields CASSFRLQPSTSGRLKTPPYEQYF. V usage is TRBV11-2 and J usage is TRBJ2-7; 12 bases are a match to TRBD2. J was trimmed by 2 bases and V by 3 bases; bases with no gene match: 29. Germline V CDR1 and CDR2: SGHAT, FQNNGV. The CDR3 is 24 amino acids.

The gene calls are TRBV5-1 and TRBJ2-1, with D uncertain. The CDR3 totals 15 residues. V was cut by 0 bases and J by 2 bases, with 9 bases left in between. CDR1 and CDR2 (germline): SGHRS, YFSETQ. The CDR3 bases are TGCGCCAGCAGCTTGGCGTCTTCCCCCTACAATGAGCAGTTCTTC. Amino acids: CASSLASSPYNEQFF.

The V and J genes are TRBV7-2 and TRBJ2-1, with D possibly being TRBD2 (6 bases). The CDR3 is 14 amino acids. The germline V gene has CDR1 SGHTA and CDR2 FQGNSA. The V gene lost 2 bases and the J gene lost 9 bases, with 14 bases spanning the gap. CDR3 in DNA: TGTGCCAGCAGCTTATCTTGGGGGGAAGGTGAGCAGTTCTTC. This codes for CASSLSWGEGEQFF.

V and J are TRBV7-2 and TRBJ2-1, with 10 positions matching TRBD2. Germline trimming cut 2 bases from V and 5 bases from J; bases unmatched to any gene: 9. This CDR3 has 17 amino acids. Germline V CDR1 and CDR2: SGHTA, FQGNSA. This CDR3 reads CTSSLKAAGGRHNEQFF. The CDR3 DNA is TGTACCAGCAGCTTAAAGGCAGCGGGAGGGAGGCACAATGAGCAGTTCTTC.

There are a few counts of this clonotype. The CDR3 DNA reads as TGCGCCAGCAGCAACCCGGGACAGAAGGCAGATACGCAGTATTTT. This translates into CASSNPGQKADTQYF. The chain has TRBV5-1 and TRBJ2-3; 7 nucleotides line up with TRBD1. The CDR3 spans 15 residues. V was pared by 4 bases and J by 4 bases, with 9 bases of the junction left unmatched. In germline, CDR1 is SGHRS, CDR2 YFSETQ.

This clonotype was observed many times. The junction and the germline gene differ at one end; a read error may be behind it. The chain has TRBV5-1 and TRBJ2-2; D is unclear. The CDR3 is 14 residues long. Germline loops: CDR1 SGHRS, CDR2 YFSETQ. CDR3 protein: CASSLGPNTGELFF. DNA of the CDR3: TGTGCCAGCAGCTTAGGACCAAACACCGGGGAGCTGTTTTTT.

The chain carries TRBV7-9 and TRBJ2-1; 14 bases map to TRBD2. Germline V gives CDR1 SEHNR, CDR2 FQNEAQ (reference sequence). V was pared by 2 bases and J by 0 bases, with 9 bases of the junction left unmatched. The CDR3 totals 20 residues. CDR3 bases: TGTGCCAGCAGCTTATGGCGGACTAGCGGGGGGCCACCCTCCTACAATGAGCAGTTCTTC. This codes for CASSLWRTSGGPPSYNEQFF.

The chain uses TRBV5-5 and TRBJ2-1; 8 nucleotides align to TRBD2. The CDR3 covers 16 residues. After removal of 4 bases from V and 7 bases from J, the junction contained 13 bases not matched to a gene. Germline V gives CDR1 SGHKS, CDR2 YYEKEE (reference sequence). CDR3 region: CASSLRTSKDRNEQFF. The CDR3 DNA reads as TGTGCCAGCAGCCTCCGGACTAGCAAGGACCGAAATGAGCAGTTCTTC.